Each of the 5 T cell receptor beta chains below was sequenced from the same sample in a study of T cells after yellow fever vaccination. Each CDR3 protein gets one entry after TCRdb re-called the 5' RACE reads with MiXCR. The sample records 50,000 to 60,000 distinct CDR3 sequences, around 6.7% being singletons. Sample: CD8+ T cells not binding an NS4B(214-222) dextramer, sorted from PBMCs, taken about 41 days after the first yellow fever vaccination. The receptors originated from a man aged 18 to 30 who received the YFV17D yellow fever vaccine.

This clonotype has just a few counts. This chain links TRBV5-1 with TRBJ2-1; D might be TRBD2 (5 bases). V gave up 1 base and J gave up 0 bases, with 11 bases separating them. The germline V gene has CDR1 SGHRS and CDR2 YFSETQ. This CDR3 contains 16 residues. This CDR3 is CASSLPLGVSYNEQFF. The CDR3 DNA is TGCGCCAGCAGCTTGCCCCTCGGGGTCTCCTACAATGAGCAGTTCTTC.

The chain joins TRBV6-5 to TRBJ2-3, with a possible D match to TRBD1 (6 bases). Germline CDR1 is MNHEY and CDR2 is SVGAGI. Trimming pared 2 bases from V and 2 bases from J, leaving 11 bases between. The CDR3 loop spans 15 amino acids. For the CDR3, the DNA is TGTGCCAGCAGTTACACCGGACAGTACACAGATACGCAGTATTTT. Its translation is CASSYTGQYTDTQYF.

The table lists this clonotype with many counts. The chain has TRBV7-8 and TRBJ2-1, with TRBD2 matching over 11 bases. CDR1 is SGHVS, CDR2 FQNEAQ, per germline. This CDR3 spans 16 amino acids. Unmatched junction bases numbered 10, after V lost 5 bases and J lost 7 bases. The DNA for the CDR3 is TGTGCCAGCAGCGTACTAGCGGGGGTCGACAGGAATGAGCAGTTCTTC. The encoded protein is CASSVLAGVDRNEQFF.

The chain recombines TRBV30 with TRBJ2-7, with TRBD1 matching over 7 bases. The CDR3 runs to 12 residues. The germline gives CDR1 GTSNPN, CDR2 SVGIG (reference sequence). J was trimmed by 3 bases and V by 5 bases; bases with no gene match: 4. The CDR3 DNA reads TGTGCCTGGGGGACAGTGCTCTACGAGCAGTACTTC. It yields the protein CAWGTVLYEQYF.

To note about this clonotype: Possible read error: a much larger clone is one base away. The V call is TRBV11-2, the J call TRBJ2-3, with a tentative D call TRBD2 (5 bases). The CDR3 runs 16 residues. CDR1 SGHAT and CDR2 FQNNGV come from the germline V gene. The CDR3 sequence is CDSSSLLGPSTDTQYF. The CDR3 DNA reads as TGTGACAGCAGCTCCTTACTAGGGCCTAGCACAGATACGCAGTATTTT.